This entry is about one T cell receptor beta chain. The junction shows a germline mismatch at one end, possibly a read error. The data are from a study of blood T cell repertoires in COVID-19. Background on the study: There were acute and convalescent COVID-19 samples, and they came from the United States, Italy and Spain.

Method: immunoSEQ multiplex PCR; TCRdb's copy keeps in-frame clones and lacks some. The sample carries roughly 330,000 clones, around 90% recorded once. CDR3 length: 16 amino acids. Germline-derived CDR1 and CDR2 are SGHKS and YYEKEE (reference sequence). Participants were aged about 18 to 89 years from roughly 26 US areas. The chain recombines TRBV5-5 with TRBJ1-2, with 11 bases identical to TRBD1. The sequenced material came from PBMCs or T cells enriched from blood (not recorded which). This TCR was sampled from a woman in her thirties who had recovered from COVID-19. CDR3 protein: CASRLGQGESNYGYTF. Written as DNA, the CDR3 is TGTGCCAGCAGATTGGGACAGGGGGAGTCTAACTATGGCTACACCTTC.